The clone carrying this TCR beta chain was seen ten or more times. These data come from a study of shared clonotypes between healthy human individuals. V was cut by 3 bases and J by 2 bases, with 14 bases left in between. The CDR3 contains 16 residues. Germline-derived CDR1 and CDR2 are SNHLY and FYNNEI. Genomic DNA of every subset was divided equally among multiple immunoSEQ plates. Clones were sequenced by immunoSEQ multiplex PCR, and TCRdb holds only the in-frame ones, with some missing. The sample lists more than 90,000 clones; 65% to 70% were seen once. The J gene is TRBJ2-1, the V gene TRBV2; D remains ambiguous. The source is a man under 40 in good health. Sequenced: memory CD8+ T cells sorted from blood. The subset was: CD45RO+ cells pooled with CCR7-negative TemRA cells. DNA of the CDR3: TGTGCCAGCAGTGATGGCGTTAGGGCCCCCTACAATGAGCAGTTCTTC. Translation gives CASSDGVRAPYNEQFF.